These 24 T cell receptor beta chains were all obtained from the same sample, sequenced in a study of patients and donors after allogeneic stem cell transplantation. TCRdb processed the RT-PCR reads anew with MiXCR; each CDR3 protein has one entry. This table holds around 82,000 distinct CDR3 sequences, around 5% found once. The sequenced sample consisted of blood, either unsorted or a sorted T cell fraction (not recorded which). The receptors derive from a human donor who was either an allogeneic HSCT recipient or a stem cell or donor lymphocyte infusion donor (not recorded which). It is not recorded whose cells these are; they may come from a transplant donor.

There are many counts of this clonotype. V and J are TRBV6-5 and TRBJ2-5; no clear D. This CDR3 has 15 residues. Germline CDR1 reads MNHEY; CDR2 reads SVGAGI. Trimming left V 0 bases short and J 2 bases short, with 10 bases between. CDR3 region: CASSYSGKRQETQYF. Written as DNA, the CDR3 is TGTGCCAGCAGTTACTCAGGAAAAAGACAAGAGACCCAGTACTTC.

V is TRBV20-1 and J is TRBJ2-1; 7 positions agree with TRBD2. Germline V gene lookup returns CDR1 DFQATT and CDR2 SNEGSKA (reference sequence). The trim removed 0 bases at V and 2 bases at J, leaving 4 bases unmatched. CDR3 length: 15 amino acids. The CDR3 here is CSARDPLAAYNEQFF. The DNA of the CDR3 is TGCAGTGCTAGAGATCCCCTAGCGGCCTACAATGAGCAGTTCTTC.

This clonotype was seen repeatedly, ten times or more. The chain combines TRBV15 with TRBJ2-5; D perhaps matches TRBD2 (7 bases). The CDR3 is made up of 14 amino acids. V was pared by 8 bases and J by 5 bases, with 18 bases between. Germline CDR1 is LNHNV and CDR2 is YYDKDF (reference sequence). The CDR3 is CATSIRGGMETQYF. DNA of the CDR3: TGTGCCACCTCAATTAGGGGGGGAATGGAGACCCAGTACTTC.

The table lists this clonotype with many counts. The chain is built from TRBV20-1 and TRBJ1-6; tentative D call: TRBD1 (5 bases). The germline gives CDR1 DFQATT, CDR2 SNEGSKA (reference sequence). The CDR3 extends over 14 amino acids. V dropped 6 bases and J dropped 4 bases, with 13 bases sitting between them. CDR3 region: CSATDSLYNSPLHF. In DNA, the CDR3 is TGCAGTGCCACTGACAGTTTATATAATTCACCCCTCCACTTT.

This clonotype was picked up many times. The V gene is TRBV29-1, the J gene TRBJ2-2, with D unresolved. CDR3 length equals 10 residues. Germline-derived CDR1 and CDR2 are SQVTM and ANQGSEA. Trimming removed 7 bases at V and 7 bases at J, with 7 bases between. CDR3 sequence: CSALGGELFF. CDR3 DNA: TGCAGCGCGTTGGGCGGGGAGCTGTTTTTT.

The table lists this clonotype with many counts. The rearrangement links TRBV10-3 to TRBJ2-2; unclear D gene. The CDR3 is made up of 15 amino acids. Germline lookup yields CDR1 ENHRY and CDR2 SYGVKD. The germline V and J ends were trimmed by 0 bases and 5 bases, with 10 bases remaining between them. The CDR3 DNA reads as TGTGCCATCAGTGAGTCCCCAAGGTTAACCGGGGAGCTGTTTTTT. It specifies CAISESPRLTGELFF.

This clonotype occurred many times. The V call is TRBV14, the J call TRBJ2-3; 8 bases agree with TRBD2. Germline lookup yields CDR1 SGHDN and CDR2 FVKESK. This CDR3 contains 17 residues. J gave up 2 bases and V 4 bases, and 11 bases lay outside the gene matches. The CDR3: CASSPSGGHPFTDTQYF. CDR3 DNA: TGTGCCAGCAGCCCCTCGGGGGGGCATCCTTTCACAGATACGCAGTATTTT.

This clonotype was counted many times. J is TRBJ1-1 and V is TRBV9, with TRBD1 as a possible D gene (5 bases). Germline assignment: CDR1 SGDLS and CDR2 YYNGEE. Deletions cut 1 base from V and 2 bases from J, with 12 bases between. This CDR3 is built from 15 residues. The CDR3 DNA is TGTGCCAGCAGCGTATTTTACCAGGGTAACACTGAAGCTTTCTTT. Protein product: CASSVFYQGNTEAFF.

At least ten counts were recorded for this clonotype. This chain connects TRBV12-3 or TRBV12-4 to TRBJ2-1, with D tentatively TRBD1 or TRBD2 (5 bases each). The CDR3 is 17 amino acids. Deletions cut 0 bases from V and 5 bases from J, with 17 bases between. The CDR3 loop is CASSLAIGTMNNNEQFF. The DNA of the CDR3 is TGTGCCAGCAGTTTAGCGATAGGGACGATGAATAACAATGAGCAGTTCTTC.

There are many counts of this clonotype. This chain uses TRBV9 with TRBJ2-3, with D hard to call. Germline lookup yields CDR1 SGDLS and CDR2 YYNGEE. CDR3 size: 16 residues. V lost 3 bases to trimming and J lost 1 base, with 15 bases between them. The CDR3 loop is CASSEDGLIGTDTQYF. CDR3 DNA sequence: TGTGCCAGCAGCGAAGACGGGTTGATCGGCACAGATACGCAGTATTTT. The full variable domain, its missing parts supplied by reference TRBV9 and TRBJ2-3, is DSGVTQTPKHLITATGQRVTLRCSPRSGDLSVYWYQQSLDQGLQFLIQYYNGEERAKGNILERFSAQQFPDLHSELNLSSLELGDSALYFCASSEDGLIGTDTQYFGPGTRLTVL.

This clonotype occurred many times. The chain uses TRBV4-1 and TRBJ2-2; D perhaps matches TRBD2 (6 bases). The length of the CDR3 is 17 residues. Trimming took off 4 bases at V and 6 bases at J, with 21 bases between the two ends. CDR1 is MGHRA, CDR2 YSYEKL, per germline. The CDR3 region is CASSPRGSGGSSGELFF. The DNA for the CDR3 is TGCGCCAGCAGCCCCCGGGGGTCGGGCGGAAGTTCCGGGGAGCTGTTTTTT.

This clonotype was counted ten times or more. The J gene is TRBJ2-7, the V gene TRBV7-3; 8 bases fit TRBD1. The CDR3 length is 14 residues. V gave up 3 bases and J gave up 3 bases; unmatched junction bases: 4. Per the germline V gene, CDR1 is SGHTA and CDR2 is FQGTGA. CDR3 region: CASSFGQGGYEQYF. The CDR3 DNA is TGTGCCAGCAGCTTTGGACAGGGAGGCTACGAGCAGTACTTC.

This clonotype came up a few times. The CDR3 nucleotides read TGTGCCAGCAAAGGGACGGTGAACACTGAAGCTTTCTTT. This encodes CASKGTVNTEAFF. V is TRBV2 and J is TRBJ1-1, with D possibly TRBD1 on 5 matching bases. Germline CDR1 and CDR2: SNHLY and FYNNEI. The germline V and J ends were trimmed by 7 bases and 0 bases, with 9 bases remaining between them. The CDR3 is made up of 13 amino acids. The full variable domain, its missing parts supplied by reference TRBV2 and TRBJ1-1, is EPEVTQTPSHQVTQMGQEVILRCVPISNHLYFYWYRQILGQKVEFLVSFYNNEISEKSEIFDDQFSVERPDGSNFTLKIRSTKLEDSAMYFCASKGTVNTEAFFGQGTRLTVV.

This clonotype has a count of ten or more. This chain links TRBV20-1 with TRBJ1-5; 7 nucleotides align to TRBD1. V shed 3 bases, J shed 3 bases, and the junction held 11 bases outside the gene matches. Germline CDR1 DFQATT, CDR2 SNEGSKA (reference sequence). The CDR3 has 16 amino acids. DNA for the CDR3: TGCAGTGCTAGTGACCGGGACAGCCCTCTCAATCAGCCCCAGCATTTT. Its protein product is CSASDRDSPLNQPQHF.

This chain uses TRBV2 with TRBJ2-1; 7 bases align to TRBD1. The CDR3 extends over 15 amino acids. V shed 11 bases, J shed 1 base, and the junction held 11 bases outside the gene matches. The germline CDR1 and CDR2 sequences are SNHLY and FYNNEI. The CDR3 is CACLVQGKSYNEQFF. CDR3 nucleotides: TGTGCCTGCCTTGTACAGGGGAAATCCTACAATGAGCAGTTCTTC.

Many counts were recorded for this clonotype. The chain is built from TRBV2 and TRBJ2-7; 12 bases are shared with TRBD2. The J segment lost 3 bases and the V segment lost 9 bases, leaving 6 bases of the junction unmatched. From germline, CDR1 is SNHLY and CDR2 FYNNEI. There are 14 residues in the CDR3. CDR3: CASRATSGGYEQYF. The CDR3 DNA sequence: TGTGCCAGTAGGGCGACTAGCGGGGGCTACGAGCAGTACTTC.

This clonotype showed up many times. V usage is TRBV5-1 and J usage is TRBJ2-5; possible D gene TRBD1, 6 bases. Germline V gene data show CDR1 as SGHRS and CDR2 as YFSETQ. The ends were cut back, 2 bases at V and 5 bases at J, with 10 bases in the middle. This CDR3 has 13 residues. The CDR3: CASSFQGMETQYF. CDR3 DNA: TGCGCCAGCAGCTTCCAGGGGATGGAGACCCAGTACTTC.

This clonotype was detected a few times. The J gene is TRBJ2-1, the V gene TRBV2, with 11 bases that match TRBD1. J lost 6 bases, V lost 6 bases, and 1 base had no gene match. Germline V lookup: CDR1 SNHLY, CDR2 FYNNEI. The CDR3 length is 13 residues. The CDR3 nucleotides read TGTGCCAGCAGGGGACAGGGGGTCAATGAGCAGTTCTTC. Amino acids: CASRGQGVNEQFF.

This clonotype has at least ten counts. The chain is built from TRBV7-3 and TRBJ1-2; TRBD1 matches 10 bases. V shed 5 bases and J 8 bases; nucleotides not matched to a gene: 11. Germline V gene sequence: CDR1 SGHTA, CDR2 FQGTGA. This CDR3 region has 15 residues. Written as DNA, the CDR3 is TGTGCCAGCAGCCGCCTTGGGACAGGGGAGGGCGGCTACACCTTC. It codes for CASSRLGTGEGGYTF. The full variable domain, with the rest looked up from reference TRBV7-3 and TRBJ1-2, is GAGVSQTPSNKVTEKGKYVELRCDPISGHTALYWYRQSLGQGPEFLIYFQGTGAADDSGLPNDRFFAVRPEGSVSTLKIQRTERGDSAVYLCASSRLGTGEGGYTFGSGTRLTVV.

The gene calls are TRBV27 and TRBJ1-1; tentatively, D is TRBD1 (6 bases). The V and J ends lost 5 bases and 0 bases respectively, with 13 bases between them. Germline lookup yields CDR1 MNHEY and CDR2 SMNVEV (reference sequence). The CDR3 consists of 15 residues. The CDR3 spells CASSRSGQMNTEAFF. The CDR3 nucleotides are TGTGCCAGCAGTCGTTCCGGACAGATGAACACTGAAGCTTTCTTT.

The chain recombines TRBV5-1 with TRBJ2-3; maybe TRBD2 (6 bases). There are 15 residues in the CDR3. The germline V and J ends were trimmed by 0 bases and 6 bases, with 14 bases remaining between them. Germline CDR1 reads SGHRS; CDR2 reads YFSETQ. In DNA form, the CDR3 reads TGCGCCAGCAGCTTGGCCGGGGGAGTCACCGATACGCAGTATTTT. Translation: CASSLAGGVTDTQYF.

This clonotype was counted at least ten times. The V gene is TRBV10-3, the J gene TRBJ1-1; D might be TRBD1 (6 bases). There are 15 residues in the CDR3. The V gene lost 5 bases and the J gene lost 1 base, with 14 bases spanning the gap. CDR1 and CDR2 from the germline V gene are ENHRY and SYGVKD. The CDR3, as DNA: TGTGCCATCAGTCCCAACAGGGAGTGGAACACTGAAGCTTTCTTT. Protein sequence: CAISPNREWNTEAFF.

This clonotype was seen at least ten times. J is TRBJ2-5 and V is TRBV6-1, with TRBD1 identical over 10 bases. CDR1 is MNHNS and CDR2 is SASEGT in the germline V gene. J was trimmed by 4 bases and V by 5 bases; bases with no gene match: 10. CDR3 length: 16 residues. The CDR3 reads CASSTLGQGRGETQYF. CDR3 nucleotides: TGTGCCAGCAGTACATTGGGACAGGGGCGAGGAGAGACCCAGTACTTC.

This clonotype was recorded at least ten times. The chain is built from TRBV5-1 and TRBJ1-5, with D possibly TRBD1 on 6 matching bases. Germline loops: CDR1 SGHRS, CDR2 YFSETQ. This CDR3 has 13 amino acids. Trimming cost V 1 base and J 5 bases, with 7 bases left between them. The CDR3 here is CASSLKGDQPQHF. The CDR3 coding sequence is TGCGCCAGCAGCTTGAAGGGGGATCAGCCCCAGCATTTT.